This TCR beta chain was retrieved from a study of blood T cell repertoires in COVID-19. Study summary: Sample material is recorded as cDNA or gDNA derived from T cells, B-cell-depleted T cells, or PBMCs.

Germline lookup yields CDR1 LGHNA and CDR2 YSLEER. CDR3 length: 17 amino acids. V gave up 4 bases and J gave up 1 base, with 18 bases separating them. The repertoire was sequenced with immunoSEQ multiplex PCR; TCRdb's copy has only in-frame clones and lacks some. In the table there are some 74,000 clones, about nine tenths of which are singletons. The sequence came from a man over 45 with active COVID-19. This chain links TRBV4-3 with TRBJ2-3; D is perhaps TRBD2 (5 bases). The sample consisted of peripheral blood. The CDR3 bases are TGCGCCAGCAGCCTCCAGGCCCGGGGTACCGGCACAGATACGCAGTATTTT. Protein sequence: CASSLQARGTGTDTQYF.